This TCR beta chain is from a study of blood T cell repertoires in COVID-19. Germline CDR1 is MNHNS and CDR2 is SASEGT. CDR3 length: 15 residues. The V gene end was trimmed by 1 base and the J gene end by 2 bases; junction bases not matched to a gene: 5. Produced via immunoSEQ multiplex PCR; TCRdb's table is partial and in-frame only. In the table there are 95,000 to 110,000 clones, roughly 80% of which are singletons. The material sequenced was peripheral blood. The chain uses TRBV6-1 and TRBJ2-7; 7 positions agree with TRBD2. This sequence was found in a human donor in a cohort sampled during active COVID-19. The CDR3 is CASSEGSSGPYEQYF. CDR3 bases: TGTGCCAGCAGTGAAGGGTCTAGCGGCCCCTACGAGCAGTACTTC.